This T cell receptor (beta chain) derives from a study of blood T cell repertoires in COVID-19. Study-wide context: COVID-19 samples collected from the United States, Italy and Spain covered acute and convalescent phases. In each case, the material was cDNA or gDNA derived from T cells, B-cell-depleted T cells, or PBMCs.

The germline gives CDR1 KGHSH, CDR2 LQKENI. J was trimmed by 3 bases and V by 3 bases; bases with no gene match: 2. This CDR3 is 15 amino acids long. Authors' processing steps: Nucleated cell counts were estimated from reference gene primer amplification. The repertoire was sequenced with immunoSEQ multiplex PCR; TCRdb's copy has only in-frame clones and lacks some. V and J calls and clone size are given by that table; D and trimming were obtained from the DNA. Here the sample spans 200,000 to 300,000 clones, roughly 80% being singletons. The chain carries TRBV18 and TRBJ2-2, with 9 bases lining up with TRBD1. The specimen sequenced was peripheral blood. The clonotype was recovered from an elderly woman with acute or convalescent COVID-19. The CDR3 DNA reads as TGTGCCAGCTCACCCTGGGACAGGGACACCGGGGAGCTGTTTTTT. Translating it yields CASSPWDRDTGELFF.